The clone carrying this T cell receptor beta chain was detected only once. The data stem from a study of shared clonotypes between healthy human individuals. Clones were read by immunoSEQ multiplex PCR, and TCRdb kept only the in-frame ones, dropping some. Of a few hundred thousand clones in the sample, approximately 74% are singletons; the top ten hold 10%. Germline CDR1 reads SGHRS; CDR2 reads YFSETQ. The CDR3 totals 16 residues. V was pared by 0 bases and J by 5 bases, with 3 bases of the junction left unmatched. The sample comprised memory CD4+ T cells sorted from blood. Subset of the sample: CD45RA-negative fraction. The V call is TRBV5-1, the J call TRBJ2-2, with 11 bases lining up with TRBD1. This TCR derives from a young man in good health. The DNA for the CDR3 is TGCGCCAGCAGCTTGGAGGGACAGGGGGGTACCGGGGAGCTGTTTTTT. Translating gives CASSLEGQGGTGELFF. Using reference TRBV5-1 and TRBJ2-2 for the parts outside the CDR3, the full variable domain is KAGVTQTPRYLIKTRGQQVTLSCSPISGHRSVSWYQQTPGQGLQFLFEYFSETQRNKGNFPGRFSGRQFSNSRSEMNVSTLELGDSALYLCASSLEGQGGTGELFFGEGSRLTVL.